This paragraph reports one TCR beta chain. The record originates from a study of post-analysis software for immune sequencing data. Study-level background: Clinical courses comprised relapsing-remitting, secondary progressive and progressive-relapsing multiple sclerosis.

The TCR beta cDNA libraries contained unique molecular identifiers. Via MiXCR, TCRdb re-called the PCR reads, giving one row per CDR3 protein. The sample comprises 600,000 to 750,000 distinct CDR3 sequences, more than 50% of which are singletons, and about 10% rests with the top ten. Sequenced: blood. This TCR was recovered from a girl under 10 years old with multiple sclerosis.

As DNA, the CDR3 is TGTGCCAGCCGACAACCTAGCGGGAGCTACGAGCAGTACTTC. Protein product: CASRQPSGSYEQYF. The chain couples TRBV6-2 or TRBV6-3 to TRBJ2-7, with 10 bases that match TRBD2. Germline trimming cut 8 bases from V and 3 bases from J; bases unmatched to any gene: 7. CDR1 is MNHEY and CDR2 is SVGEGT in the germline V gene. This CDR3 spans 14 amino acids.